This TCR beta chain is drawn from a study of T cells in Graves' hyperthyroidism and ophthalmopathy (dated by TCRdb to about 2019). Background on the whole study: Peripheral blood was collected at initial diagnosis, before any treatment. Following sampling, methimazole starting at 30 mg daily was given to hyperthyroidism patients, and high-dose intravenous methylprednisolone was given to ophthalmopathy patients. According to the paper, TCR Vbeta CDR3 sequencing was carried out on 135 peripheral blood samples, which came from around 43 ophthalmopathy, under 80 hyperthyroidism and approximately 17 progressor patients. The 100 or so discovery patients were divided at random into training and test sets in a 7:3 ratio. To identify TCR V-J signatures that set the groups apart, the researchers used a discovery cohort of approximately 98 patients, made up of some 41 with Graves' ophthalmopathy and 55 to 65 with stable Graves' hyperthyroidism. Thyroid tissue and blood T-cell repertoires from several Graves' hyperthyroidism patients were also compared in the study. An independent validation cohort of under 20 hyperthyroidism patients and about 15 patients who later progressed to ophthalmopathy tested prospective prediction of ophthalmopathy. What the work shows at the level of the full study, not this receptor alone: In validation, the model predicted progression to ophthalmopathy with about 71% sensitivity and 72% to 75% specificity, a median of around six months before onset. No statistical method was used to fix the sample size in advance, and group allocation was not hidden from the investigators. Most expanded thyroid clonotypes (frequency above 0.001) were also detected in blood, suggesting blood repertoires may reflect thyroid immune responses. A 13 V-J signature model separated ophthalmopathy from stable hyperthyroidism, with about 90% sensitivity and roughly 81% specificity in cross-validation and 80%/75% in testing.

The TCR beta CDR3 regions were amplified from RNA transcripts. The TCR CDR3 was subjected to a first round of RT-PCR using the HTBI primer set and the Qiagen OneStep RT-PCR kit. A second multiplex PCR round built the libraries, followed by size selection and purification. The libraries were sequenced on an Illumina HiSeq2000 using paired-end 100 bp reads. As for the original processing: SOAPnuke was used to process the raw data, with reads discarded if the reads contained adapters or uncalled bases, had a mean Phred below 15, or lacked an exact constant-primer or identifier match. COPE v1.2.5 was used to merge high-quality paired reads, and clonotypes were defined as unique nucleotide sequences. Clonotypes were aligned to IMGT TRBV, TRBD and TRBJ reference segments using MiTCR v1.1. Analysis was restricted to V-J combinations with a frequency above 0.0001, which covered over 98% of repertoires. The TCS score was defined as F50 (clonal expansion) divided by E x V (chaos), with BLOSUM62-based TCRdist calculated between CDR3 peptides within each V-J. Welch's t-statistics and random forest reduced several hundred V-J features to around 14, which were used in a naive Bayes classifier (R e1071). The public reads were quality trimmed at Q25 with fastp and then assembled into clones with MiXCR by TCRdb, keeping productive beta chains. Each entry is one CDR3 protein sequence, shown with its most common DNA and genes. TCRdb's processing, not the authors', yielded these V and J calls. This sample comprises 410,000 or so distinct CDR3 sequences, around 15% of them detected only once. Of the sample, about 13% is held by the ten largest clones.

From the germline V gene (reference sequence), CDR1 is SEHNR and CDR2 is FQNEAQ. V drops 4 bases and J drops 7 bases, leaving 16 bases in between. The CDR3 sequence holds 14 residues, the cysteine and phenylalanine included. Solely the CDR3 DNA is kept, with 42 bases framed from the first base. This clonotype was seen many times. Its specific antigen is unknown. Per-nucleotide qualities are absent, and no much larger clonotype sits a single base away. Moderately to severely active disease, a Clinical Activity Score of at least 3, a NOSPECS grade of at least 4, and a duration under 3 months were present in ophthalmopathy patients. Patients with uncontrolled infections, other autoimmune diseases, pregnancy or lactation were excluded. Diagnoses were established on the basis of clinical symptoms, serum thyroxine and TRAb, thyroid ultrasound, and orbital computed tomography. Ficoll-Paque density gradient centrifugation was used to isolate PBMCs from about 10 ml of fresh peripheral blood. Trizol reagent was used to extract total RNA, and RNA quality was then checked on an Agilent 2100 Bioanalyzer.

This chain is built from TRBV7-9 and TRBJ1-1, with TRBD1 perhaps the D gene, on 6 matching bases. Sequences were obtained from blood. The sequence was obtained from a man younger than 35 with Graves' ophthalmopathy. The CDR3 amino acid sequence is: CASSSGQRPFEAFF. At the DNA level, the sequence is TGTGCCAGCAGCTCCGGACAGAGGCCCTTTGAAGCTTTCTTT.